This passage covers 25 T cell receptor beta chains from one sample sequenced in a study of blood T cell repertoires in COVID-19. Method: immunoSEQ multiplex PCR; TCRdb's copy keeps in-frame clones and lacks some. The sample shows about 300,000 clones, nearly 90% of them seen only once. The sequenced sample was PBMCs or T cells enriched from blood (not recorded which). These receptor sequences come from a woman in her forties or fifties who had been exposed to COVID-19.

This chain connects TRBV4-1 to TRBJ2-7, with 7 bases aligning to TRBD1. The CDR3 covers 15 residues. The germline V gene has CDR1 MGHRA and CDR2 YSYEKL. V lost 8 bases to trimming and J lost 0 bases; unmatched junction nucleotides: 10. The CDR3 DNA is TGCGCCAGCGCCCAACCCACAGGGGTCTCCTACGAGCAGTACTTC. It codes for CASAQPTGVSYEQYF.

This chain joins TRBV19 and TRBJ2-7; D perhaps matches TRBD1 (6 bases). Germline assignment: CDR1 LNHDA and CDR2 SQIVND (reference sequence). The CDR3 runs to 17 residues. Trimming removed 3 bases from V and 4 bases from J, with 22 bases in between. CDR3 loop: CASSILHYPGEGYEQYF. CDR3 coding DNA: TGTGCCAGTAGTATCCTCCATTATCCAGGGGAAGGTTACGAGCAGTACTTC.

The gene calls are TRBV29-1 and TRBJ2-7, with D perhaps TRBD1 (6 bases). The CDR3 runs to 15 residues. V was shortened by 6 bases and J by 1 base, with 19 bases between the two germline ends. Germline CDR1 reads SQVTM; CDR2 reads ANQGSEA. CDR3 coding DNA: TGCAGCGTGGACTCAGGGGCCGCCGAATCCTACGAGCAGTACTTC. Protein: CSVDSGAAESYEQYF.

The rearrangement joins TRBV5-4 to TRBJ1-6; no reliable D call. Germline-derived CDR1 and CDR2 are SGHNT and YYREEE (reference sequence). V was cut by 1 base and J by 6 bases, with 8 bases left in between. The CDR3 contains 14 residues. The CDR3 spells CASSLQGSNSPLHF. The CDR3 DNA reads as TGTGCCAGCAGCTTGCAAGGGAGTAATTCACCCCTCCACTTT.

This chain joins TRBV27 and TRBJ1-6; 10 nucleotides align to TRBD1. The V segment lost 2 bases and the J segment 17 bases; nucleotides outside the gene matches: 9. Looked up from germline, CDR1 is MNHEY and CDR2 is SMNVEV (reference sequence). CDR3 length: 14 amino acids. CDR3 DNA: TGTGCCAGCAGTTTAAGGGGACAGGGGTTTTTCGTCCACTTT. Protein product: CASSLRGQGFFVHF.

J is TRBJ2-3 and V is TRBV6-5; 7 positions match TRBD2. V shed 7 bases, J shed 1 base, and the junction held 8 bases outside the gene matches. CDR1 is MNHEY and CDR2 is SVGAGI in the germline V gene. The CDR3 totals 15 residues. Written as DNA, the CDR3 is TGTGCCAGCACCCATGGACTAGAAGGCACAGATACGCAGTATTTT. It specifies CASTHGLEGTDTQYF.

This rearrangement joins TRBV7-9 to TRBJ2-5; D is perhaps TRBD1 (5 bases). Germline lookup yields CDR1 SEHNR and CDR2 FQNEAQ (reference sequence). V lost 3 bases and J 2 bases, leaving 13 bases between the germline ends. The CDR3 spans 15 residues. The CDR3 spells CASSFKTANQETQYF. In DNA form, the CDR3 reads TGTGCCAGCAGCTTTAAGACAGCTAATCAAGAGACCCAGTACTTC.

Of note for this clone: The same CDR3 also results from other DNA sequences found in this sample. V gene TRBV19 combines with J gene TRBJ1-1; D perhaps matches TRBD1 (5 bases). The ends were cut back, 3 bases at V and 1 base at J, with 6 bases in the middle. Germline assignment: CDR1 LNHDA and CDR2 SQIVND (reference sequence). The CDR3 totals 13 residues. In nucleotides, the CDR3 is TGTGCCAGTAGTATCGGGGGGAACACTGAAGCTTTCTTT. As protein: CASSIGGNTEAFF. The complete variable domain, with remaining parts taken from reference TRBV19 and TRBJ1-1, reads DGGITQSPKYLFRKEGQNVTLSCEQNLNHDAMYWYRQDPGQGLRLIYYSQIVNDFQKGDIAEGYSVSREKKESFPLTVTSAQKNPTAFYLCASSIGGNTEAFFGQGTRLTVV.

This clone came up once. The chain has TRBV12-3 or TRBV12-4 and TRBJ1-6, with 7 bases identical to TRBD1. The V and J ends lost 8 bases and 4 bases, in that order; junction bases with no gene match: 2. CDR3 length: 13 amino acids. CDR3 DNA sequence: TGTGCCAGCGGGACAGCTTATAATTCACCCCTCCACTTT. The encoded protein is CASGTAYNSPLHF.

This chain links TRBV16 with TRBJ1-2; no clear D. The CDR3 totals 14 residues. The V end lost 0 bases, the J end lost 2 bases, and 7 bases lay between the germline ends. The germline V gene has CDR1 KGHSY and CDR2 FQNENV. Here the CDR3 reads CASSQSNTNYGYTF. CDR3 in DNA: TGTGCCAGCAGCCAATCAAACACAAACTATGGCTACACCTTC.

This clone has only one observation. The gene calls are TRBV5-1 and TRBJ1-1; the D is unclear. V shed 4 bases and J shed 1 base, with 11 bases lying between them. This CDR3 region has 14 residues. Germline CDR1 reads SGHRS; CDR2 reads YFSETQ. In DNA, the CDR3 is TGCGCCAGCAGCCCTAAACTTGGGAACACTGAAGCTTTCTTT. It encodes CASSPKLGNTEAFF.

This sequence joins TRBV19 and TRBJ2-6; no definite D call. The CDR3 is made up of 16 amino acids. Germline CDR1 LNHDA, CDR2 SQIVND (reference sequence). V gave up 3 bases and J gave up 0 bases, with 9 bases separating them. The CDR3 DNA is TGTGCCAGTAGTATTTTGGCAATCTCTGGGGCCAACGTCCTGACTTTC. It codes for CASSILAISGANVLTF.

This clone appeared once. Written as DNA, the CDR3 is TGTGCCAGCAGCCAGGTTGGTTCTCAGGATGGAGAGACCCAGTACTTC. It codes for CASSQVGSQDGETQYF. This chain connects TRBV3-1 (or the pseudogene TRBV3-2) to TRBJ2-5; D is unclear. Germline CDR1 and CDR2: LGHDT and YNNKEL (reference sequence). There are 16 residues in the CDR3. The V gene lost 3 bases and the J gene lost 4 bases, with 18 bases spanning the gap.

J is TRBJ1-6 and V is TRBV7-2; D perhaps matches TRBD1 (6 bases). V lost 5 bases to trimming and J lost 10 bases, with 12 bases between them. This CDR3 spans 13 amino acids. Germline V gene sequence: CDR1 SGHTA, CDR2 FQGNSA. The DNA for the CDR3 is TGTGCCAGCAGCCTAAACAGGGAGTCACCCCTCCACTTT. Translated: CASSLNRESPLHF.

The V and J genes are TRBV18 and TRBJ1-2; 12 bases line up with TRBD1. With 3 bases clipped from V and 0 bases from J, the junction kept 2 bases outside the gene matches. The germline V gene has CDR1 KGHSH and CDR2 LQKENI. The CDR3 has 16 residues. The CDR3 protein is CASSPGQGASNYGYTF. The CDR3 region has the DNA TGTGCCAGCTCACCGGGACAGGGGGCCTCTAACTATGGCTACACCTTC.

The gene calls are TRBV3-1 (or the pseudogene TRBV3-2) and TRBJ2-7; no reliable D call. Looked up from germline, CDR1 is LGHDT and CDR2 is YNNKEL (reference sequence). V was clipped by 2 bases and J by 5 bases, with 16 bases between them. This CDR3 is 15 amino acids long. The CDR3 sequence is CASSQSGQFIHEQYF. DNA of the CDR3: TGTGCCAGCAGCCAATCTGGGCAGTTCATCCACGAGCAGTACTTC.

The rearrangement joins TRBV28 to TRBJ1-1; the D is unclear. Trimming left V 1 base short and J 0 bases short, with 3 bases between. CDR1 and CDR2 from the germline V gene are MDHEN and SYDVKM. This CDR3 is built from 13 residues. DNA of the CDR3: TGTGCCAGCAGTTTATACATGAACACTGAAGCTTTCTTT. It yields the protein CASSLYMNTEAFF.

V gene TRBV4-1 combines with J gene TRBJ2-2, with 9 bases lining up with TRBD1. The J segment lost 6 bases and the V segment lost 4 bases, leaving 3 bases of the junction unmatched. Germline V CDR1 and CDR2: MGHRA, YSYEKL. The CDR3 spans 14 residues. The CDR3 DNA sequence: TGCGCCAGCAGCCCAGGACAGGGGTCCGGGGAGCTGTTTTTT. Its translation: CASSPGQGSGELFF.

The J gene is TRBJ2-2, the V gene TRBV9; 7 nucleotides agree with TRBD1. From germline, CDR1 is SGDLS and CDR2 YYNGEE. V dropped 3 bases and J dropped 4; count of bases not matched to a gene: 9. This CDR3 spans 16 amino acids. DNA of the CDR3: TGTGCCAGCAGCGACGCTAGGACAGGCGGCACCGGGGAGCTGTTTTTT. This codes for CASSDARTGGTGELFF.

This rearrangement joins TRBV19 to TRBJ2-7; weak D call: TRBD1 (7 bases). Germline V gene sequence: CDR1 LNHDA, CDR2 SQIVND (reference sequence). This CDR3 has 14 residues. Trimming left V 0 bases short and J 4 bases short, with 10 bases between. CDR3 sequence reads: CASSIDRGTYEQYF. CDR3 bases: TGTGCCAGTAGTATAGACAGGGGGACTTACGAGCAGTACTTC.

The rearrangement joins TRBV4-1 to TRBJ1-5; 7 bases are a match to TRBD1. The length of the CDR3 is 14 residues. In germline, CDR1 is MGHRA, CDR2 YSYEKL. Losses at the gene ends were 6 bases for V and 4 bases for J; bases not matched to a gene: 6. CDR3: CASRGGQNNQPQHF. In nucleotides, the CDR3 is TGCGCCAGCAGAGGGGGACAGAATAATCAGCCCCAGCATTTT.

The chain is built from TRBV7-9 and TRBJ2-3; D remains ambiguous. CDR1 and CDR2 (germline): SEHNR, FQNEAQ (reference sequence). The CDR3 totals 14 residues. With 1 base removed from V and 2 bases from J, the gap between germline ends came to 7 bases. The CDR3 sequence is CASSLDANTDTQYF. The CDR3 DNA sequence: TGTGCCAGCAGCTTAGACGCTAACACAGATACGCAGTATTTT.

V is TRBV28 and J is TRBJ2-4; TRBD1 agrees at 8 bases. The ends lost 6 bases at V and 4 bases at J; junction bases unmatched: 23. Per the germline V gene, CDR1 is MDHEN and CDR2 is SYDVKM. The CDR3 sequence is 20 residues long. CDR3 sequence: CASSTPAWAGGTSSKNIQYF. CDR3 bases: TGTGCCAGCAGCACCCCCGCTTGGGCAGGGGGCACCTCGAGTAAAAACATTCAGTACTTC.

V is TRBV11-2 and J is TRBJ2-5; 10 bases are shared with TRBD2. The CDR3 runs to 18 residues. The J segment lost 5 bases and the V segment lost 5 bases, leaving 17 bases of the junction unmatched. The germline V gene encodes CDR1 SGHAT and CDR2 FQNNGV. The CDR3 loop reads CASSPPAAGGPWRETQYF. The CDR3 DNA reads as TGTGCCAGCAGCCCTCCGGCAGCGGGGGGGCCCTGGAGGGAGACCCAGTACTTC.

This chain uses TRBV3-1 (or the pseudogene TRBV3-2) with TRBJ2-7; D is possibly TRBD1 (5 bases). CDR3 size: 14 residues. Trimming took off 0 bases at V and 6 bases at J, with 12 bases between the two ends. In germline, CDR1 is LGHDT, CDR2 YNNKEL (reference sequence). DNA for the CDR3: TGTGCCAGCAGCCAAGATAAGGGGTTCGGCGAGCAGTACTTC. As protein: CASSQDKGFGEQYF.